This is a list of T cell receptor beta chains from one sample in a study of cytomegalovirus exposure and HLA in healthy donors. Only in-frame clones appear in the TCRdb table, and some are missing; sequencing was by immunoSEQ multiplex PCR. Of some 200,000 clones listed, 75% to 90% were seen once; the top ten hold more than 6%. Sequenced: PBMCs. These receptors all come from a middle-aged man in good health and CMV-seropositive. CDR3s include the opening cysteine and the closing phenylalanine or tryptophan. D genes are given only for firm matches. Clone size is shown for a subset of rows, as once, few, many or a class of expanded clone.

clone_size j_call v_call d_call cdr3_aa cdr3_nt
NA TRBJ1-1 TRBV29-1 NA CSVVRGNTEAFF TGCAGCGTCGTGCGGGGAAACACTGAAGCTTTCTTT
once TRBJ1-1 TRBV27 NA CASSPWTALNTEAFF TGTGCCAGCAGTCCGTGGACAGCCTTGAACACTGAAGCTTTCTTT
NA TRBJ2-5 TRBV7-2 NA CASSFGAGGLQETQYF TGTGCCAGCAGCTTTGGAGCCGGGGGGCTGCAAGAGACCCAGTACTTC
NA TRBJ2-5 TRBV30 NA CAWSVRDRGETQYF TGTGCCTGGAGTGTTCGCGACAGAGGAGAGACCCAGTACTTC
NA TRBJ1-1 TRBV5-1 NA CASSQEPGITEAFF TGCGCCAGCAGCCAGGAGCCGGGGATCACTGAAGCTTTCTTT
NA TRBJ1-1 TRBV28 NA CASSPTLNTEAFF TGTGCCAGCAGTCCCACTTTGAACACTGAAGCTTTCTTT
NA TRBJ2-3 TRBV21-1 NA CASWMRLAGHTDTQYF TGTGCCAGCTGGATGAGACTAGCGGGACACACAGATACGCAGTATTTT
NA TRBJ1-1 TRBV30 NA CAWTTGSNTEAFF TGTGCCTGGACTACAGGGTCGAACACTGAAGCTTTCTTT
few TRBJ1-3 TRBV10-2 NA CASSESPGNTIYF TGCGCCAGCAGTGAGAGCCCTGGAAACACCATATATTTT
medium-sized TRBJ2-7 TRBV6-5 TRBD1 CATGQGTDEQYF TGTGCCACAGGACAGGGTACCGACGAGCAGTACTTC
NA TRBJ1-5 TRBV27 NA CASSLRSGGYSNQPQHF TGTGCCAGCAGTTTACGGTCGGGGGGTTATAGCAATCAGCCCCAGCATTTT
NA TRBJ2-5 TRBV6-5 NA CASSSAKTGETQYF TGTGCCAGCAGTTCAGCCAAGACTGGGGAGACCCAGTACTTC
NA TRBJ2-7 TRBV11-2 TRBD2 CASSLGLAGTYEQYF TGTGCCAGCAGCTTGGGACTAGCGGGGACATACGAGCAGTACTTC
NA TRBJ1-5 TRBV13 NA CASSFGTEAQHF TGTGCCAGCAGCTTCGGTACGGAGGCCCAGCATTTT
NA TRBJ1-6 TRBV7-9 TRBD1 CSSSEQGAVGNSPLHF TGTTCCAGCAGCGAACAGGGGGCAGTGGGGAATTCACCCCTCCACTTT
once TRBJ2-7 TRBV4-1 TRBD1 CASSAGQGGYEQYF TGCGCCAGCAGCGCGGGACAGGGAGGCTACGAGCAGTACTTC
NA TRBJ2-3 TRBV10-3 TRBD2 CAISVSGLSGVLSTDTQYF TGTGCCATCAGTGTATCGGGACTATCGGGGGTCTTGAGCACAGATACGCAGTATTTT
NA TRBJ2-2 TRBV7-9 NA CASSFRGNTGELFF TGTGCCAGCAGCTTTAGGGGTAACACCGGGGAGCTGTTTTTT
NA TRBJ1-1 TRBV7-9 TRBD1 CSSSSIQGLGAEAFF TGTTCCAGCAGCTCAATACAGGGGCTGGGGGCTGAAGCTTTCTTT
NA TRBJ2-7 TRBV27 NA CASSYTPGYEQYF TGTGCCAGCAGTTATACCCCGGGCTACGAGCAGTACTTC
NA TRBJ2-1 TRBV30 TRBD2 CALEPLAGGRNEQFF TGTGCCTTAGAACCCCTAGCGGGGGGGCGGAATGAGCAGTTCTTC
NA TRBJ1-1 TRBV9 TRBD1 CASSTTGWGTEAFF TGTGCCAGCAGCACGACAGGGTGGGGCACTGAAGCTTTCTTT
few TRBJ2-3 TRBV18 TRBD2 CASSAGLAGAGDTQYF TGTGCCAGCTCCGCCGGATTAGCGGGGGCCGGAGATACGCAGTATTTT
once TRBJ2-3 TRBV27 NA CASFPREASTDTQYF TGTGCCAGCTTCCCAAGGGAGGCAAGCACAGATACGCAGTATTTT
few TRBJ1-2 TRBV6-5 NA CAGYPSRVSNYGYTF TGTGCCGGGTACCCCAGCAGGGTTTCGAACTATGGCTACACCTTC
NA TRBJ2-7 TRBV5-1 NA CASTLEATYEQYF TGCGCCAGCACGCTGGAGGCTACCTACGAGCAGTACTTC
NA TRBJ2-7 TRBV9 NA CASSESTGRTYEQYF TGTGCCAGCAGCGAGTCGACAGGTCGCACCTACGAGCAGTACTTC
NA TRBJ1-1 TRBV5-6 NA CASSLDGTEAFF TGTGCCAGCAGCTTGGATGGGACTGAAGCCTTCTTT
NA TRBJ2-1 TRBV13 NA CASSSGNEQFF TGTGCCAGCAGCTCGGGCAATGAGCAGTTCTTC
NA TRBJ1-1 TRBV29-1 NA CSVARLNTEAFF TGCAGCGTTGCCAGGTTGAACACTGAAGCTTTCTTT
NA TRBJ1-4 TRBV19 NA CASSIDLGLREKLFF TGTGCCAGTAGTATAGATCTCGGGTTACGGGAAAAACTGTTTTTT
NA TRBJ1-2 TRBV5-6 TRBD1 CASNIIRRQGVYGYTF TGTGCCAGCAACATTATCCGGAGACAGGGTGTCTATGGCTACACCTTC
NA TRBJ1-1 TRBV6-5 TRBD1 CASNRQGAGTEAFF TGTGCCAGCAACCGACAGGGGGCGGGCACTGAAGCTTTCTTT
NA TRBJ1-5 TRBV19 TRBD1 CASSAPGQVGHQPQHF TGTGCCAGTAGTGCCCCGGGACAGGTAGGGCATCAGCCCCAGCATTTT
NA TRBJ1-1 TRBV19 NA CASSISVATEAFF TGTGCCAGTAGTATAAGTGTAGCGACTGAAGCTTTCTTT
NA TRBJ2-7 TRBV10-3 TRBD1 CAISYRGESSYEQYF TGTGCCATCAGTTACAGGGGGGAAAGCTCCTACGAGCAGTACTTC
NA TRBJ1-3 TRBV7-8 NA CASSFGRISGNTIYF TGTGCCAGCAGCTTTGGCAGGATCTCTGGAAACACCATATATTTT
NA TRBJ1-6 TRBV2 TRBD1 CASLLRTGLNNSPLHF TGTGCCAGCCTCTTGAGGACAGGGTTAAATAATTCACCCCTCCACTTT
NA TRBJ2-2 TRBV7-8 NA CASILEAPGELFF TGTGCCAGCATCTTGGAGGCCCCCGGGGAGCTGTTTTTT
NA TRBJ1-5 TRBV9 NA CASSATTSNQPQHF TGTGCCAGCAGCGCGACTACTAGCAATCAGCCCCAGCATTTT